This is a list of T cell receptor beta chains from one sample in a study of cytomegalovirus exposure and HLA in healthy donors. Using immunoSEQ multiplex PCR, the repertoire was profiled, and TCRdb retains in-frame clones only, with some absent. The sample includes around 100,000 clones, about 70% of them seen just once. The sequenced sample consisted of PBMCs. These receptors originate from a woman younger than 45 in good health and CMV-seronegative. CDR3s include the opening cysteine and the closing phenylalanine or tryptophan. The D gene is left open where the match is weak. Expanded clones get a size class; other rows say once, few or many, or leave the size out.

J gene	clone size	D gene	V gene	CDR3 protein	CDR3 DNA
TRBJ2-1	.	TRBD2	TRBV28	CASKLGLAESNEQFF	TGTGCCAGCAAGTTAGGACTAGCGGAATCCAATGAGCAGTTCTTC
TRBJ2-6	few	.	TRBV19	CASGEFGPGANVLTF	TGTGCCAGTGGGGAGTTCGGGCCTGGGGCCAACGTCCTGACTTTC
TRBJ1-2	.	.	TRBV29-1	CSVEDRGRYGYTF	TGCAGCGTTGAAGACAGGGGCAGGTATGGCTACACCTTC
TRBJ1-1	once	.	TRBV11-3	CASSLGGRDTEAFF	TGTGCCAGCAGCTTAGGGGGCCGGGACACTGAAGCTTTCTTT
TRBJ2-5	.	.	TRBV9	CASSVATGLIETQYF	TGTGCCAGCAGCGTAGCTACAGGGTTGATCGAGACCCAGTACTTC
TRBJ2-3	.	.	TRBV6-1	CAIVKDSEQTDTQYF	TGTGCCATCGTAAAGGACTCCGAGCAAACAGATACGCAGTATTTT
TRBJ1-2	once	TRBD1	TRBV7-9	CASSAGQGAEGYTF	TGTGCCAGCAGCGCGGGACAGGGGGCGGAAGGCTACACCTTC
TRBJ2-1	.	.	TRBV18	CASSPRQEFYNEQFF	TGTGCCAGCTCACCCCGACAGGAATTCTACAATGAGCAGTTCTTC
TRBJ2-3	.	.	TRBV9	CASSMRDTQYF	TGTGCCAGCAGTATGAGAGATACGCAGTATTTT
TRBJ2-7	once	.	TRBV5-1	CASSPAGRDGLYEQYF	TGCGCCAGCAGCCCTGCCGGGCGGGACGGCCTCTACGAGCAGTACTTC
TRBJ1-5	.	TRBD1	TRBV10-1	CASTGQLNQPQHF	TGCGCCAGCACGGGACAGCTTAATCAGCCCCAGCATTTT